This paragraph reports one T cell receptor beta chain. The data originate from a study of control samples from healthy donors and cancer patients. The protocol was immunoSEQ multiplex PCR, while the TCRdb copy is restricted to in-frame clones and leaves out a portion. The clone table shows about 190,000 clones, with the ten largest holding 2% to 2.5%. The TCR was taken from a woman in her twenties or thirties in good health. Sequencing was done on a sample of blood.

The CDR3 bases are TGTGCCAGCAGCTTGGTTCAGGGGCCCGGGGAGCTGTTTTTT. It encodes CASSLVQGPGELFF. This rearrangement joins TRBV5-4 to TRBJ2-2; a weak D match, TRBD1 (6 bases). Trimming cost V 0 bases and J 6 bases, with 9 bases left between them. CDR3 length: 14 residues. In germline, CDR1 is SGHNT, CDR2 YYREEE (reference sequence).